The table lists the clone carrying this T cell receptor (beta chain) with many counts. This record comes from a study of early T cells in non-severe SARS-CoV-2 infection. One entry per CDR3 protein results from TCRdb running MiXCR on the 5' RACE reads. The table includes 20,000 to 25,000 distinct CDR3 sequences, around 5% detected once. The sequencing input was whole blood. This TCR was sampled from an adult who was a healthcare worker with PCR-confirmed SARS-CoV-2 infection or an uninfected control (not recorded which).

Here the CDR3 reads CASSFLGLWDTDTQYF. CDR3 sequence (DNA): TGTGCCAGCAGCTTCTTGGGACTATGGGACACAGATACGCAGTATTTT. The chain has TRBV7-3 and TRBJ2-3; 7 nucleotides match TRBD2. Germline V gene lookup returns CDR1 SGHTA and CDR2 FQGTGA. The CDR3 is 16 residues long. V trimming: 3 bases; J trimming: 2 bases; junction bases outside the gene matches: 8.